This is a list of T cell receptor beta chains from one sample in a study of cytomegalovirus exposure and HLA in healthy donors. Sequencing used immunoSEQ multiplex PCR; TCRdb keeps in-frame clones, though not all of them. The profile shows approximately 180,000 clones, more than 75% of them singletons. The specimen sequenced was PBMCs. The receptor source for this set is a man between 18 and 29 years old in good health and CMV-seropositive. Each CDR3 is given with its conserved first and last residue. A D gene is named only where the DNA matches it firmly. The listing skips clone size in some rows; elsewhere it reads once, few, many or a size class.

>.|TRBV5-1|TRBJ2-3|TRBD1
TGCGCCAGCAGCTACGGACAGGGGACCTTTTCTAGCACAGATACGCAGTATTTT
CASSYGQGTFSSTDTQYF
>.|TRBV5-1|TRBJ1-4|.
TGCGCCAGCAGCTTGGCGAGCGGGCTCAATGAAAAACTGTTTTTT
CASSLASGLNEKLFF
>.|TRBV28|TRBJ2-1|TRBD2
TGTGCCAGCAGTGGTACTAGCGGGAGTATCATTGAGCAGTTCTTC
CASSGTSGSIIEQFF
>.|TRBV29-1|TRBJ2-5|.
TGCAGCGTTGAAGAAGGGGGGGCCGGAGAGACCCAGTACTTC
CSVEEGGAGETQYF
>.|TRBV7-9|TRBJ2-3|.
TGTGCCAGCAGCCCCGGACAGATTAGCACAGATACGCAGTATTTT
CASSPGQISTDTQYF
>.|TRBV4-2|TRBJ1-4|.
TGTGCCAGCAGCCTCATCCGAGCGGGAGAGAGATTTGCAACTAATGAAAAACTGTTTTTT
CASSLIRAGERFATNEKLFF
>.|TRBV15|TRBJ2-7|.
TGTGCCACCAGCCCTGGGGGGTTCGAGCAGTACTTC
CATSPGGFEQYF
>few|TRBV30|TRBJ1-5|.
TGTGCCTGGAGTGAACATTCAGATCAGCCCCAGCATTTT
CAWSEHSDQPQHF
>.|TRBV5-1|TRBJ2-5|.
TGCGCCAGCAGCTGGAACAGGGCTCAAGAGACCCAGTACTTC
CASSWNRAQETQYF
>.|TRBV11-2|TRBJ2-1|.
TGTGCCAGCAGCTTAGAGACATCCAATGAGCAGTTCTTC
CASSLETSNEQFF
>.|TRBV7-6|TRBJ2-1|TRBD1
TGTGCCAGCAGCACCAGACAGGGGTCCTACAATGAGCAGTTCTTC
CASSTRQGSYNEQFF
>.|TRBV18|TRBJ2-2|.
TGTGCCAGCTCACCGTCGGGTTACACCGGGGAGCTGTTTTTT
CASSPSGYTGELFF
>once|TRBV2|TRBJ2-1|.
TGTGCCAGTGGTTGGACTTGGTACAATGAGCAGTTCTTC
CASGWTWYNEQFF
>.|TRBV9|TRBJ1-1|.
TGTGCCAGCAGCGTAGACGGCAGGGTTGACACTGAAGCTTTCTTT
CASSVDGRVDTEAFF
>.|TRBV19|TRBJ2-2|.
TGTGCCAGTAATCAGGGCAGCCCCGCCAACCTGGGCGGGGAGCTGTTTTTT
CASNQGSPANLGGELFF
>.|TRBV19|TRBJ1-2|TRBD1
TGTGCCAGTAGAGGACAGGGGGCGGATGGCTACACCTTC
CASRGQGADGYTF
>once|TRBV25-1|TRBJ1-2|.
TGTGCCAGCCGCGGACAGCCTAACTATGGCTACACCTTC
CASRGQPNYGYTF
>.|TRBV7-2|TRBJ1-2|.
TGTGCCAGCAGCTTAGTCAGGGCGAACTATGGCTACACCTTC
CASSLVRANYGYTF
>.|TRBV7-3|TRBJ2-1|TRBD1
TGTGCCAGCAGCTTTAGACAGGGGGCCAATGAGCAGTTCTTC
CASSFRQGANEQFF
>.|TRBV7-7|TRBJ2-4|.
TGTGCCCGCAGGGGCCCCAAAAACATTCAGTACTTC
CARRGPKNIQYF
>few|TRBV19|TRBJ1-5|TRBD1
TGTGCCAGTAGTAGGGACAGGGGTTATAGCAATCAGCCCCAGCATTTT
CASSRDRGYSNQPQHF
>.|TRBV7-2|TRBJ2-2|.
TGTGCCAGCAGCAGCTTAGGGGTAGGGGGGGAGCTGTTTTTT
CASSSLGVGGELFF
>.|TRBV18|TRBJ1-1|.
TGTGCCAGCTCACCAAGGGGTTGGCAGGGATCGAACACTGAAGCTTTCTTT
CASSPRGWQGSNTEAFF
>few|TRBV19|TRBJ1-5|.
TGTGCCAGTGCACAACAGGAACTTCAGCCCCAGCATTTT
CASAQQELQPQHF
>.|TRBV9|TRBJ2-3|TRBD2
TGTGCCAGCAGCGTAGTTCCCCCGACTAGCGGGGGTCCTCTTAGCACAGATACGCAGTATTTT
CASSVVPPTSGGPLSTDTQYF
>.|TRBV6-6|TRBJ1-5|TRBD1
TGTGCCAGCAGACAGGGGACATTCCTTAGCAATCAGCCCCAGCATTTT
CASRQGTFLSNQPQHF
>.|TRBV5-6|TRBJ2-2|.
TGTGCCAGCAGCTTGGGGGCGGGAAACACCGGGGAGCTGTTTTTT
CASSLGAGNTGELFF
>.|TRBV5-4|TRBJ2-3|.
TGTGCCAGCAGCCCGTCTGGGCAGAGCACAGATACGCAGTATTTT
CASSPSGQSTDTQYF
>.|TRBV19|TRBJ2-7|.
TGTGCCAGTAGTAAGGGGGACAATTACGAGCAGTACTTC
CASSKGDNYEQYF
>.|TRBV5-4|TRBJ2-3|TRBD2
TGTGCCAGCAGCTCGGGACTAGCGGGAGCCCTGAGAGGAGATACGCAGTATTTT
CASSSGLAGALRGDTQYF
>.|TRBV7-9|TRBJ2-2|.
TGTGCCAGCAGCCCCTTGAGAACCGGGGAGCTGTTTTTT
CASSPLRTGELFF
>once|TRBV20-1|TRBJ1-1|.
TGCAGTGCCCCTTTTCCCCCTGAAGCTTTCTTT
CSAPFPPEAFF
>.|TRBV18|TRBJ2-3|.
TGTGCCAGCTCACCACCGTATGGGCTTAGCACAGATACGCAGTATTTT
CASSPPYGLSTDTQYF
>.|TRBV18|TRBJ2-3|.
TGTGCCAGCTCAGGGGACAACACAGATACGCAGTATTTT
CASSGDNTDTQYF
>.|TRBV18|TRBJ1-3|.
TGTGCCAGCTCACCGCAGGGAATCGACACCATATATTTT
CASSPQGIDTIYF
>.|TRBV27|TRBJ2-3|.
TGTGCCAGCAACATCGGCGGGGCCCCCACAGATACGCAGTATTTT
CASNIGGAPTDTQYF
>.|TRBV27|TRBJ1-4|TRBD1
TGTGCCAGCAGCCGGACAGGGAATAATGAAAAACTGTTTTTT
CASSRTGNNEKLFF
>.|TRBV9|TRBJ2-3|TRBD2
TGTGCCAGCAGCGTAGAGTCTAGCGGGGAAGATACGCAGTATTTT
CASSVESSGEDTQYF
>.|TRBV15|TRBJ2-7|.
TGTGCCACCAGTCCTGTACTGAGCGACGAGCAGTACTTC
CATSPVLSDEQYF
>.|TRBV27|TRBJ1-2|TRBD1
TGTGCCAGCAGTTCTTACTCTGACAGGGACTATGGCTACACCTTC
CASSSYSDRDYGYTF
>once|TRBV18|TRBJ2-3|.
TGTGCCAGCTCATCACCGACTCGTACATTGTCCGATACGCAGTATTTT
CASSSPTRTLSDTQYF
>.|TRBV27|TRBJ1-5|.
TGTGCCAGCAGTTTAAAGTGGGTCGGCGGTCAGCCCCAGCATTTT
CASSLKWVGGQPQHF
>.|TRBV7-3|TRBJ2-6|.
TGTGCCAGCAGCCCGTCGCGAAGCTCTGGGGCCAACGTCCTGACTTTC
CASSPSRSSGANVLTF
>few|TRBV7-2|TRBJ1-6|.
TGTGCCAGCAGCTTAATGGGGGGAGAGAATTCACCCCTCCACTTT
CASSLMGGENSPLHF
>.|TRBV7-2|TRBJ1-2|.
TGTGCCAGCAGCTTTTCACAGGGTCGGGCACTGGGTGGCTACACCTTC
CASSFSQGRALGGYTF
>.|TRBV19|TRBJ1-5|.
TGTGCCAGTAAAGGGAGGGGCCCGAATCAGCCCCAGCATTTT
CASKGRGPNQPQHF
>.|TRBV5-6|TRBJ2-7|.
TGTGCCAGCAGCCGGTCGACCTACGAGCAGTACTTC
CASSRSTYEQYF
>.|TRBV18|TRBJ2-1|.
TGTGCCAGCTCACCGCTCACAGGGGGGGCGGAATACAATGAGCAGTTCTTC
CASSPLTGGAEYNEQFF